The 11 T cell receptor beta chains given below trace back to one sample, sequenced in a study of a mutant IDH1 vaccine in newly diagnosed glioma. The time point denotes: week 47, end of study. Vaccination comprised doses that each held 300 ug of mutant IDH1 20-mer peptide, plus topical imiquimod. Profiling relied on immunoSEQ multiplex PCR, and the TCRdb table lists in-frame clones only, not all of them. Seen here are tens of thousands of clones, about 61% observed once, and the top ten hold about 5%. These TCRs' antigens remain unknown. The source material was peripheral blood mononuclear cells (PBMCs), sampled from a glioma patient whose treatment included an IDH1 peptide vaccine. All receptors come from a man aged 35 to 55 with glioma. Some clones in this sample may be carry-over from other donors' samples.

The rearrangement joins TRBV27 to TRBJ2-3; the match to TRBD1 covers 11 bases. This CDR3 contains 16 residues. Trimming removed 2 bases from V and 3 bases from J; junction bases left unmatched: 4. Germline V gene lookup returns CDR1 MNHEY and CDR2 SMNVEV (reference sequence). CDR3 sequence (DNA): TGTGCCAGCAGTTTAAAAGGACAGGGGGCTACAGATACGCAGTATTTT. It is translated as CASSLKGQGATDTQYF.

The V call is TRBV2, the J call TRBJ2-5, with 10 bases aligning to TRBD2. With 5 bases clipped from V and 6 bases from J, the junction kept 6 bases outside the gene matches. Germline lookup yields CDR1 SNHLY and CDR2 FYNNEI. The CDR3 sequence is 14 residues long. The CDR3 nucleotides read TGTGCCAGCAGTACTAGCGGGGTATCGAAGACCCAGTACTTC. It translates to CASSTSGVSKTQYF.

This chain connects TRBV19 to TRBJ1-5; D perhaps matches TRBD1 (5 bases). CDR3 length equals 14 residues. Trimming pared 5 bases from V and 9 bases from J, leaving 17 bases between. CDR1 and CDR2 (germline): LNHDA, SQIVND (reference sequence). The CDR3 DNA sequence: TGTGCCAGTAGTTTCGTGGGGCAGGGCGGGCCCCAGCATTTT. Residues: CASSFVGQGGPQHF. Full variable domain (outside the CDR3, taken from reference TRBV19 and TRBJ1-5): DGGITQSPKYLFRKEGQNVTLSCEQNLNHDAMYWYRQDPGQGLRLIYYSQIVNDFQKGDIAEGYSVSREKKESFPLTVTSAQKNPTAFYLCASSFVGQGGPQHFGDGTRLSIL.

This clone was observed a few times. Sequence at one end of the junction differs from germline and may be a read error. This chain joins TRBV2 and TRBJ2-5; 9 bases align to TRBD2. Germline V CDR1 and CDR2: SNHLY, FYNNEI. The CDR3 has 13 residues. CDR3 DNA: TGTGCCAGCAGAGAAGGACTAGCGGAGACCCAGTACTTC. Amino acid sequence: CASREGLAETQYF. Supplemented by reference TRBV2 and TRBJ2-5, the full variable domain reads EPEVTQTPSHQVTQMGQEVILRCVPISNHLYFYWYRQILGQKVEFLVSFYNNEISEKSEIFDDQFSVERPDGSNFTLKIRSTKLEDSAMYFCASREGLAETQYFGPGTRLLVL.

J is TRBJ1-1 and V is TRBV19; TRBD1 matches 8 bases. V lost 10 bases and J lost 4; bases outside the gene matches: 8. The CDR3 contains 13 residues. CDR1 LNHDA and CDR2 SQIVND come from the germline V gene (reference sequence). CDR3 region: CATIETGGTEAFF. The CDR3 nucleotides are TGTGCCACCATAGAAACAGGGGGCACTGAAGCTTTCTTT.

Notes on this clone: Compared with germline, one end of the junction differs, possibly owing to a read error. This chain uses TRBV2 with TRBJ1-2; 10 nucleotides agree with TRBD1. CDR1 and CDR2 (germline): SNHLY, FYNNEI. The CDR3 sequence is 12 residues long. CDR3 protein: CASSGDRGPPPF. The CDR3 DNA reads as TGTGCCAGCAGTGGGGACAGGGGCCCTCCTCCCTTC.

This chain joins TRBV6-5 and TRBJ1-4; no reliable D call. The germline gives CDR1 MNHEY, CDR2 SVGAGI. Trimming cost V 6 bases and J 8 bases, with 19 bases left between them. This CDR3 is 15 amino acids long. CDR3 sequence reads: CASSKGGGSWEKLFF. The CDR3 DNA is TGTGCCAGCAGCAAGGGTGGAGGGAGTTGGGAAAAACTGTTTTTT.

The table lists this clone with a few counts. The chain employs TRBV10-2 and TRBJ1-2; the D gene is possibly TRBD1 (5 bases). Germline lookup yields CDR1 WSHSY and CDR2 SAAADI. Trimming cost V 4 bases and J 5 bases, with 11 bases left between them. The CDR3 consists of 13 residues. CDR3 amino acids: CASSGDRTYGYTF. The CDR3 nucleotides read TGCGCCAGCAGTGGTGACAGAACTTATGGCTACACCTTC.

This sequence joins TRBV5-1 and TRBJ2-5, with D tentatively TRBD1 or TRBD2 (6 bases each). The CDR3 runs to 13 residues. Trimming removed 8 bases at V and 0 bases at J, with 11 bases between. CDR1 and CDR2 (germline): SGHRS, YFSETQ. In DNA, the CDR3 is TGCGCCAGTGGCGGGACAAACCAAGAGACCCAGTACTTC. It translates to CASGGTNQETQYF.

The DNA for the CDR3 is TGTGCCAGCTCTCCTGACAGGGGGTCTGAAGCTTTCTTT. Encoded protein: CASSPDRGSEAFF. The chain carries TRBV18 and TRBJ1-1; 9 nucleotides match TRBD1. CDR1 and CDR2 (germline): KGHSH, LQKENI. V was pared by 6 bases and J by 6 bases, with 5 bases of the junction left unmatched. The CDR3 loop spans 13 amino acids. Full variable domain (missing parts from reference TRBV18 and TRBJ1-1): NAGVMQNPRHLVRRRGQEARLRCSPMKGHSHVYWYRQLPEEGLKFMVYLQKENIIDESGMPKERFSAEFPKEGPSILRIQQVVRGDSAAYFCASSPDRGSEAFFGQGTRLTVV.

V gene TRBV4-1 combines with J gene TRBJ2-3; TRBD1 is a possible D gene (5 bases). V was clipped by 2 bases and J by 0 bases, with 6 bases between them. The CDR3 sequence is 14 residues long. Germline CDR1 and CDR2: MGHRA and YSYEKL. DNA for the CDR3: TGCGCCAGCAGCCAACGGACAAGCACAGATACGCAGTATTTT. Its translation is CASSQRTSTDTQYF.